Listed below are T cell receptor beta chains from one sample, sequenced in a study of Ad26.COV2.S vaccination and SARS-CoV-2 variants. TCRdb keeps only in-frame clones here, not all; method: immunoSEQ multiplex PCR. Of roughly 700,000 clones listed, 89% are singletons. The source was peripheral blood, collected in a trial of Ad26.COV2.S vaccine versus placebo. The receptors here all came from a person between 18 and 65 years old who received the Ad26.COV2.S COVID-19 vaccine or a placebo. CDR3s include the opening cysteine and the closing phenylalanine or tryptophan. A D gene is named only where the DNA matches it firmly. Where a row states a size, it is once, few, many or the class of an expanded clone; other rows omit it.

clone size | J gene | V gene | D gene | CDR3 DNA | CDR3 protein
NA | TRBJ1-6 | TRBV5-4 | NA | TGTGCCAGCACCGAGACAGCGAGTCTGAATTCACCCCTCCACTTT | CASTETASLNSPLHF
few | TRBJ2-2 | TRBV5-1 | NA | TGCGCCAGCAGCTTGGCGGTGGGAGCCGGGGAGCTGTTTTTT | CASSLAVGAGELFF
NA | TRBJ2-7 | TRBV3-1/TRBV3-2 | NA | TGTGCCAGCAGCCAAGATCTAATAGGGCCAGGGGTCGTCCACGAGCAGTACTTC | CASSQDLIGPGVVHEQYF
NA | TRBJ1-1 | TRBV6-4 | NA | TGTGCCAGCAGTGACCCCCAGAAGTCACCCTCTTTTAACACTGAAGCTTTCTTT | CASSDPQKSPSFNTEAFF
once | TRBJ1-5 | TRBV19 | TRBD1 | TGTGCCAGTAGACAAGCCGGGACAGGGGGCAATCAGCCCCAGCATTTT | CASRQAGTGGNQPQHF
NA | TRBJ2-3 | TRBV3-1/TRBV3-2 | TRBD1 | TGTGCCAGCAGCCTAATGGGACAGGGGACAGATACGCAGTATTTT | CASSLMGQGTDTQYF
NA | TRBJ2-7 | TRBV3-1/TRBV3-2 | NA | TGTGCCAGCAGCCAAGGGGGCTGGGGGAAACCCTACGAGCAGTACTTC | CASSQGGWGKPYEQYF
NA | TRBJ2-7 | TRBV2 | NA | TGTGCCAGCAGTGAAAGGGGGGCTCTTCGTGAGCAGTACTTC | CASSERGALREQYF
NA | TRBJ2-1 | TRBV27 | TRBD2 | TGTGCCACAAGCGGGGAACCCTACAATGAGCAGTTCTTC | CATSGEPYNEQFF
NA | TRBJ2-1 | TRBV2 | NA | TGTGCCAGCCGCAACGAGGTATTCGGGGAGCAGTTCTTC | CASRNEVFGEQFF
NA | TRBJ1-2 | TRBV2 | NA | TGTGCCAGCAGTGGGGCAGCGACAATCTATGGCTACACCTTC | CASSGAATIYGYTF
NA | TRBJ1-4 | TRBV5-4 | NA | TGTGCCAGCAGCTGGGGCGGGACGGCAACTAATGAAAAACTGTTTTTT | CASSWGGTATNEKLFF
NA | TRBJ2-5 | TRBV5-4 | TRBD2 | TGTGCCAGCAGCGGGACTAGCGGGAGAGGGCAAGAGACCCAGTACTTC | CASSGTSGRGQETQYF
NA | TRBJ2-2 | TRBV19 | TRBD2 | TGTGCCAGTAGTATGGGACTAGCCGGCGGGGAGCTGTTTTTT | CASSMGLAGGELFF
NA | TRBJ2-7 | TRBV25-1 | NA | TGTGCCAGCAGTGAACTTGGTTTCTACGAGCAGTACTTC | CASSELGFYEQYF
NA | TRBJ1-1 | TRBV28 | NA | TGTGCCAGCAGACGCCCAGGGTTGGCAGCTTTCTTT | CASRRPGLAAFF
NA | TRBJ2-1 | TRBV5-1 | NA | TGCGCCAGCAGCTTGGGGACAGAAAACAATGAGCAGTTCTTC | CASSLGTENNEQFF
NA | TRBJ1-6 | TRBV6-5 | NA | TGTGCCAGCAGTTACGGCACTCTCTATAATTCACCCCTCCACTTT | CASSYGTLYNSPLHF
NA | TRBJ2-1 | TRBV19 | TRBD2 | TGTGCCAGTAGTAGCCGACTAGCGGGGGACAATGAGCAGTTCTTC | CASSSRLAGDNEQFF
NA | TRBJ2-7 | TRBV5-6 | NA | TGTGCCAGCAGCTTTGGCACGGCCCACGAGCAGTACTTC | CASSFGTAHEQYF
NA | TRBJ2-7 | TRBV4-1 | NA | TGCGCCAGCAGCCCCAGGACAGAGTCCTACGAGCAGTACTTC | CASSPRTESYEQYF
NA | TRBJ1-6 | TRBV30 | NA | TGTGCCTGGATGGGCCTGCCTTCTAGCTCCTATAATTCACCCCTCCACTTT | CAWMGLPSSSYNSPLHF
NA | TRBJ1-1 | TRBV4-2 | NA | TGTGCCAGCAGCCAAGTGGTAGGGAACACTGAAGCTTTCTTT | CASSQVVGNTEAFF
NA | TRBJ2-2 | TRBV24-1 | TRBD2 | TGTGCCACCTCCCCCGGGGCGGGAGGGCCTCGAACCGGGGAGCTGTTTTTT | CATSPGAGGPRTGELFF
NA | TRBJ2-1 | TRBV15 | NA | TGTGCCACCAGCAGAGATATGGGAGTCTACAATGAGCAGTTCTTC | CATSRDMGVYNEQFF
NA | TRBJ1-5 | TRBV19 | TRBD1 | TGTGCCAGTAGGGACAGGGGAAGTCAGCCCCAGCATTTT | CASRDRGSQPQHF
NA | TRBJ1-6 | TRBV4-1 | NA | TGCGCCAGCAGCCAAGAGGGGCCCTACCAGAGCTCCTATAATTCACCCCTCCACTTT | CASSQEGPYQSSYNSPLHF
NA | TRBJ2-6 | TRBV23-1 | NA | TGCGCCAGCAGTCAATCGTCAGGCGCCTCTGGGGCCAACGTCCTGACTTTC | CASSQSSGASGANVLTF
NA | TRBJ2-7 | TRBV7-2 | NA | TGTGCCAGCAGCTTAGGGGCAGGGGGACTTGAGCAGTACTTC | CASSLGAGGLEQYF
NA | TRBJ1-5 | TRBV12-3/TRBV12-4 | NA | TGTGCCAGCAGATCCACGGTTGGTCAGCCCCAGCATTTT | CASRSTVGQPQHF
NA | TRBJ2-2 | TRBV9 | TRBD2 | TGTGCCAGCAGCCTCAGCGGGGCGAACACCGGGGAGCTGTTTTTT | CASSLSGANTGELFF
NA | TRBJ2-5 | TRBV2 | TRBD2 | TGTGCCAGCAGGGGACTAGTCCGCGAGACCCAGTACTTC | CASRGLVRETQYF
NA | TRBJ1-6 | TRBV9 | TRBD1 | TGTGCCAGCAGCGTAGCCACCGGGACAGGGGAGGATTCACCCCTCCACTTT | CASSVATGTGEDSPLHF
NA | TRBJ2-1 | TRBV19 | NA | TGTGCCAGTAGTATAGATGCCCGGGGCAATGAGCAGTTCTTC | CASSIDARGNEQFF
NA | TRBJ2-7 | TRBV18 | NA | TGTGCCAGCTCACGGGATCTAAGCTCCTACGAGCAGTACTTC | CASSRDLSSYEQYF
NA | TRBJ2-7 | TRBV5-5 | TRBD2 | TGTGCCAGCAGCGGTCTGACTAGCGCCTCCTACGAGCAGTACTTC | CASSGLTSASYEQYF
NA | TRBJ2-1 | TRBV5-1 | NA | TGCGCCAGCAGCCAAAATAGCGCGGCTTCCTACAATGAGCAGTTCTTC | CASSQNSAASYNEQFF
NA | TRBJ2-3 | TRBV5-5 | NA | TGTGCCAGCCCCGGCGGGACGGAGGGGATGGAAACAGATACGCAGTATTTT | CASPGGTEGMETDTQYF
NA | TRBJ2-2 | TRBV7-8 | TRBD2 | TGTGCCAGCAGCTTACGCCAGCGGGAGATCACCGGGGAGCTGTTTTTT | CASSLRQREITGELFF
NA | TRBJ1-5 | TRBV7-2 | NA | TGTGCCAGCAGTCCCGGACAGAAAAATCAGCCCCAGCATTTT | CASSPGQKNQPQHF
NA | TRBJ2-3 | TRBV10-3 | NA | TGTGCCATCAGGCGGGGTGAAACAGATACGCAGTATTTT | CAIRRGETDTQYF
NA | TRBJ1-3 | TRBV18 | NA | TGTGCCAGCTCACCACCGGGGGGGAACACCATATATTTT | CASSPPGGNTIYF
NA | TRBJ2-1 | TRBV3-1/TRBV3-2 | TRBD1 | TGTGCCAGCAGCCCCGGGGACAGGGGTTTGGATGAGCAGTTCTTC | CASSPGDRGLDEQFF
NA | TRBJ2-3 | TRBV20-1 | NA | TGCAGTGCTAGTAGCACTAGCAGGACTGGGGATACGCAGTATTTT | CSASSTSRTGDTQYF
NA | TRBJ2-1 | TRBV7-9 | TRBD2 | TGTGCCAGCAGCTTAGACGGACTAGCAAGGGATGAGCAGTTCTTC | CASSLDGLARDEQFF
NA | TRBJ1-5 | TRBV30 | NA | TGTGCCTGGAGTCTGAGGGTCAATCAGCCCCAGCATTTT | CAWSLRVNQPQHF
NA | TRBJ1-5 | TRBV5-1 | NA | TGCGCCAGCAGCGTCCGGGGGGATAGCAATCAGCCCCAGCATTTT | CASSVRGDSNQPQHF